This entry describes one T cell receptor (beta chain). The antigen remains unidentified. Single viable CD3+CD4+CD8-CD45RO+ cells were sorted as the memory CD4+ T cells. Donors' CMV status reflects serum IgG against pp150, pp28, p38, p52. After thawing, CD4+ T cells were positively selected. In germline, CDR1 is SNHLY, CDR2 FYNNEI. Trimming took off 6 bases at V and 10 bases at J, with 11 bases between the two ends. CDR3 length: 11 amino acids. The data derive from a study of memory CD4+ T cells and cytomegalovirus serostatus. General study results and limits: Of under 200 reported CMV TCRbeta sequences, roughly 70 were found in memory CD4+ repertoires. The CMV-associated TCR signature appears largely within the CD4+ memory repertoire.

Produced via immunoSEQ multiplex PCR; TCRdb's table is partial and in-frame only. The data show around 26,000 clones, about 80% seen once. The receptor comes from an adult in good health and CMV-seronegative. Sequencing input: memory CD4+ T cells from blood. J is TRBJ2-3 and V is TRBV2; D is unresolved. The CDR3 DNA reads TGTGCCAGCAGCCCAATCTCAGCGCAGTATTTT. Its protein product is CASSPISAQYF. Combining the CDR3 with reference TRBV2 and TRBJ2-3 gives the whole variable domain EPEVTQTPSHQVTQMGQEVILRCVPISNHLYFYWYRQILGQKVEFLVSFYNNEISEKSEIFDDQFSVERPDGSNFTLKIRSTKLEDSAMYFCASSPISAQYFGPGTRLTVL.